Below, one T cell receptor beta chain is given with its context. Its antigen remains unknown. The data derive from a study of vaccination effects on CD4 cells after COVID-19. Study in general: Researchers reported culturing 2 million to 2.5 million PBMC in each well, adding approximately 10 IU/ml IL-2 and about 10 ug/ml peptides.

Looked up from germline, CDR1 is SGHRS and CDR2 is YFSETQ. The V end lost 4 bases, the J end lost 0 bases, and 13 bases lay between the germline ends. This CDR3 spans 16 amino acids. Having been cultured for about ten days, the cells underwent CD4+ T cell isolation. All study participants received two doses of BNT162b2 or mRNA-1273 vaccine. All vaccine recipients tested negative for nucleocapsid antibodies and had never contracted SARS-CoV-2 infection. Sequencing was performed with immunoSEQ multiplex PCR; in TCRdb, only in-frame clones are kept and a portion is missing. The sample consists of roughly 40,000 clones, about 62% of them appearing once.

V and J are TRBV5-1 and TRBJ1-4; TRBD1 is a possible D gene (6 bases). The sample in question was CD4+ T cells from PBMCs cultured without peptide, obtained after COVID-19 vaccination. The receptor comes from a human donor who received a COVID-19 vaccine. The CDR3 DNA reads as TGCGCCAGCAGCGCTAGAGGGGGAACAACTAATGAAAAACTGTTTTTT. Protein product: CASSARGGTTNEKLFF.